A single sample gave rise to the 2 T cell receptor beta chains below, sequenced in a study of immune evolution from preneoplasia to lung adenocarcinoma (dated by TCRdb to the early 2020s). The library was obtained by the immunoSEQ multiplex PCR assay. The immuneACCESS repertoire file appears here via TCRdb, limited to in-frame rearrangements. These files lack a portion of the clones; in checked studies, under half of the deficit traces to unresolved V genes, and the cause of the others is not known. The sample records a few thousand clones, around four fifths of which are singletons. The ten largest clones add up to around 15% of the sample. The sequencing sample was made of FFPE adjacent normal lung tissue. These TCRs come from a person between 60 and 79 years old with lung adenocarcinoma.

The rearrangement links TRBV7-6 to TRBJ1-1, with D tentatively TRBD1 (5 bases). CDR1 SGHVS and CDR2 FNYEAQ come from the germline V gene. Trimming took off 2 bases at V and 4 bases at J, with 8 bases between the two ends. The CDR3 runs 13 residues. This CDR3 reads CASSLLRGTEAFF. As DNA, the CDR3 is TGTGCCAGCAGCTTACTGAGGGGCACTGAAGCTTTCTTT.

The CDR3 DNA reads TGTGCCATCAGTGAATCCGGGGAGGGGCTAGCGGATGAGCAGTTCTTC. Its protein product is CAISESGEGLADEQFF. This rearrangement joins TRBV10-3 to TRBJ2-1, with TRBD2 matching 7 bases. Germline V gene lookup returns CDR1 ENHRY and CDR2 SYGVKD. Losses at the gene ends were 3 bases for V and 8 bases for J; bases not matched to a gene: 13. The CDR3 has 16 residues.